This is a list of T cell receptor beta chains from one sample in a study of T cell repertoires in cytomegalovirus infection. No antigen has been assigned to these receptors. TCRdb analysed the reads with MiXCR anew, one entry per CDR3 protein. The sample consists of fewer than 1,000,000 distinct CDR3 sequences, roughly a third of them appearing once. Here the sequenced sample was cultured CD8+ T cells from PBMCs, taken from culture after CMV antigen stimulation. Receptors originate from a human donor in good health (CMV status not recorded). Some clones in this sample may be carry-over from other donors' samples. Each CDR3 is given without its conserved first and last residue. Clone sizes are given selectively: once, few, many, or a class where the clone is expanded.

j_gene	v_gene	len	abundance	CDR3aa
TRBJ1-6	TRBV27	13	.	ASSLSQAGFSPPH
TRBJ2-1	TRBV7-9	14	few	ASSPRAASGGIEQF
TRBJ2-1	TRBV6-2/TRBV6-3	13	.	ASSYTTGGRDEQF
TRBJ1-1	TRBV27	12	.	ASSPGTGGRSAF
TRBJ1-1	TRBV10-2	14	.	ASSENWRTMNTEAF
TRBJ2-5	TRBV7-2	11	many	ASRERGKETQY
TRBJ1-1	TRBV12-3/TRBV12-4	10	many	ASLQGWTEAF
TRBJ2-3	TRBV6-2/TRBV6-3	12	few	ASSFGPVADTQY
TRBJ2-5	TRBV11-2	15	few	ASSLGTSRGIQETQY
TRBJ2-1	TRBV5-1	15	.	ASSLRLAGDLRNEQF
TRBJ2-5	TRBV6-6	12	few	ASSYGQEEETQY
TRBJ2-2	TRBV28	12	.	ASSFTGFAGELF
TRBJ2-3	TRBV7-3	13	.	ASSWTGRGTDTQY
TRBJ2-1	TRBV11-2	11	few	ASSLTDRSEQF
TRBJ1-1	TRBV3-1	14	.	ASSPLPGAKNTEAF
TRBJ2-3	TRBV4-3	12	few	ASSQDQGMDTQY
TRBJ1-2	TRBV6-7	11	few	ASSYGWCYGYT
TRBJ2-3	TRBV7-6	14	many	ASSLDFAGVGDTQY
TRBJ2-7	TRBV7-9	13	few	ASSNRQGAAYEQY
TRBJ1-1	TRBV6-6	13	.	ASSRPRGANTEAF
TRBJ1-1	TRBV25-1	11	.	ASSKRAGATTF
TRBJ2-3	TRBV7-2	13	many	ASTASGSSTDTQY
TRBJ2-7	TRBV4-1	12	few	ASSQVAGEDEQY
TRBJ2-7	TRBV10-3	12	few	AIKGPGGSYEQY
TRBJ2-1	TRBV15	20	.	ATSRDMSQQRAGGTYYNEQF
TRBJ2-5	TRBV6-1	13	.	ASSAPGQGWETQY
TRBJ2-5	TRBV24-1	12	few	ATSDADKRETQY